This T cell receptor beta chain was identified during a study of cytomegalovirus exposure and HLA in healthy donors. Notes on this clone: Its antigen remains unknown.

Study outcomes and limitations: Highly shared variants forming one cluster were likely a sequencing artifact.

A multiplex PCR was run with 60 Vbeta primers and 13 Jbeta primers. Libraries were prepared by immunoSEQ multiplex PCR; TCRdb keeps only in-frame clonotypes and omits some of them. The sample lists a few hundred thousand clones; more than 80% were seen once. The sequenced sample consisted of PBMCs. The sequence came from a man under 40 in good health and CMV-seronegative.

CDR3 protein: CASSLGQGGNIQYF. DNA of the CDR3: TGTGCCAGCAGTTTAGGACAGGGGGGAAACATTCAGTACTTC. The chain carries TRBV27 and TRBJ2-4; TRBD1 agrees at 10 bases. V dropped 2 bases and J dropped 6; count of bases not matched to a gene: 1. The CDR3 runs to 14 residues. CDR1 and CDR2 from the germline V gene are MNHEY and SMNVEV (reference sequence).